Shown below are 13 T cell receptor beta chains from a single sample sequenced in a study of cytomegalovirus exposure and HLA in healthy donors. The repertoire was sequenced with immunoSEQ multiplex PCR; TCRdb's copy has only in-frame clones and lacks some. The table lists a few hundred thousand clones, around 91% of them singletons. Input material: PBMCs. These receptors all stem from a woman in her 30s in good health and CMV-seronegative.

This clone showed up just once. V is TRBV7-2 and J is TRBJ2-3; 8 nucleotides line up with TRBD1. Germline values: CDR1 SGHTA, CDR2 FQGNSA. V was pared by 3 bases and J by 1 base, with 3 bases of the junction left unmatched. CDR3 length equals 15 residues. For the CDR3, the DNA is TGTGCCAGCAGCTTCGGACAGGGTGGCACAGATACGCAGTATTTT. This gives the protein CASSFGQGGTDTQYF.

This clone was counted only a few times. The gene calls are TRBV19 and TRBJ2-7, with TRBD2 matching over 11 bases. Trimming removed 4 bases from V and 1 base from J; junction bases left unmatched: 3. Germline lookup yields CDR1 LNHDA and CDR2 SQIVND (reference sequence). This CDR3 has 15 residues. The CDR3 loop reads CASSRGLAASYEQYF. In nucleotides, the CDR3 is TGTGCCAGTAGTAGGGGACTAGCGGCTTCCTACGAGCAGTACTTC.

The CDR3 DNA is TGTGCCAGCAGCTTAGGGACAGGGGGAGGGTATAATGAGCAGTTCTTC. This gives the protein CASSLGTGGGYNEQFF. The chain employs TRBV7-9 and TRBJ2-1, with 10 bases that match TRBD1. CDR1 SEHNR and CDR2 FQNEAQ come from the germline V gene (reference sequence). The V gene end was trimmed by 1 base and the J gene end by 7 bases; junction bases not matched to a gene: 7. The CDR3 contains 16 residues.

This clone occurred a few times. This chain joins TRBV5-4 and TRBJ2-5, with D maybe TRBD1 (6 bases). This CDR3 is 13 amino acids long. Trimming stripped 1 base from V and 3 bases from J, with 7 bases between. The V gene's germline CDR1 is SGHNT and CDR2 YYREEE (reference sequence). The CDR3 spells CASSLSGEETQYF. The CDR3 DNA sequence: TGTGCCAGCAGCTTGTCAGGGGAAGAGACCCAGTACTTC.

In this sample, this clone turned up once. The chain carries TRBV9 and TRBJ2-5, with TRBD2 identical over 7 bases. V was clipped by 0 bases and J by 3 bases; unmatched bases: 5. From germline, CDR1 is SGDLS and CDR2 YYNGEE. The CDR3 is 15 amino acids. The chain's CDR3 is CASSVEGSGEETQYF. CDR3 coding DNA: TGTGCCAGCAGCGTAGAGGGGAGCGGGGAAGAGACCCAGTACTTC.

This clone was detected a few times. The genes are TRBV6-1 and TRBJ1-5, with TRBD1 as a possible D gene (6 bases). Between the trimmed V and J ends, which lost 7 bases and 9 bases, there was a span of 10 bases. The CDR3 extends over 11 amino acids. Germline CDR1 reads MNHNS; CDR2 reads SASEGT. CDR3 protein: CASTLTGPQHF. The CDR3 nucleotides read TGTGCCAGCACCCTGACAGGGCCCCAGCATTTT.

The chain joins TRBV27 to TRBJ2-2; 13 nucleotides align to TRBD2. V dropped 5 bases and J dropped 7; count of bases not matched to a gene: 7. The CDR3 loop spans 16 amino acids. The germline gives CDR1 MNHEY, CDR2 SMNVEV (reference sequence). The CDR3 protein is CASSLLAGGLIGELFF. DNA for the CDR3: TGTGCCAGCAGTCTACTAGCGGGAGGGCTAATCGGGGAGCTGTTTTTT.

The V call is TRBV7-9, the J call TRBJ2-5; 8 bases fit TRBD2. The junction had 6 bases not matched to a gene; V was cut back by 3 bases and J by 3 bases. Per the germline V gene, CDR1 is SEHNR and CDR2 is FQNEAQ (reference sequence). The CDR3 consists of 15 residues. CDR3 sequence (DNA): TGTGCCAGCAGCTTTCGGTCGGGGGGGGAAGAGACCCAGTACTTC. Amino acid sequence: CASSFRSGGEETQYF. Filled out from reference TRBV7-9 and TRBJ2-5, the complete variable domain reads DTGVSQNPRHKITKRGQNVTFRCDPISEHNRLYWYRQTLGQGPEFLTYFQNEAQLEKSRLLSDRFSAERPKGSFSTLEIQRTEQGDSAMYLCASSFRSGGEETQYFGPGTRLLVL.

Written as DNA, the CDR3 is TGTGCCAGCAGTCCCAGCGGGATACAAGAGACCCAGTACTTC. It specifies CASSPSGIQETQYF. V and J are TRBV27 and TRBJ2-5, with 7 bases lining up with TRBD2. Germline V gene data show CDR1 as MNHEY and CDR2 as SMNVEV (reference sequence). The trim removed 5 bases at V and 2 bases at J, leaving 5 bases unmatched. The CDR3 consists of 14 residues.

This clone was picked up a small number of times. The gene calls are TRBV7-9 and TRBJ1-5; D remains unclear. Per germline, CDR1 SEHNR and CDR2 FQNEAQ (reference sequence). Deletions cut 4 bases from V and 4 bases from J, with 8 bases between. The CDR3 runs to 13 residues. The DNA of the CDR3 is TGTGCCAGCAGCTATGTTGGGAATCAGCCCCAGCATTTT. Its protein product is CASSYVGNQPQHF.

The gene calls are TRBV19 and TRBJ2-3; D possibly matches TRBD1 or TRBD2 (6 bases each). In germline, CDR1 is LNHDA, CDR2 SQIVND (reference sequence). Trimming stripped 7 bases from V and 2 bases from J, with 13 bases between. The CDR3 covers 14 residues. The CDR3 region is CASMGAGHTDTQYF. Written as DNA, the CDR3 is TGTGCCAGTATGGGGGCGGGACACACAGATACGCAGTATTTT.

This rearrangement joins TRBV25-1 to TRBJ1-5; no clear D. Germline V gene data show CDR1 as MGHDK and CDR2 as SYGVNS. CDR3 length: 17 residues. V lost 0 bases, J lost 0 bases, and 12 bases lay in between. In DNA, the CDR3 is TGTGCCAGCAGTGAATATAGGGCAGGCTATAGCAATCAGCCCCAGCATTTT. Encoded protein: CASSEYRAGYSNQPQHF.

This chain connects TRBV28 to TRBJ1-2; D is unclear. Trimming shortened V by 3 bases and J by 2 bases, and 10 bases separated the two germline ends. The length of the CDR3 is 14 residues. Per germline, CDR1 MDHEN and CDR2 SYDVKM. The CDR3 loop reads CASSFRTANYGYTF. The CDR3 nucleotides read TGTGCCAGCAGTTTCCGGACGGCGAACTATGGCTACACCTTC.